This T cell receptor (beta chain) was sequenced during a study of STAT5B mutations in CD4+ large granular lymphocyte leukemia. Points from the study as a whole: 8/27 top patient clones versus 2/35 control clones were TRBV06-family. No patients shared main leukemic clonotypes, though about 26% appeared at low frequency elsewhere.

With respect to this clone: Antigen unknown.

In the study's own analysis: A productive frequency of 2.59 x 10-5 was the lowest detectable. This table comes from immunoSEQ multiplex PCR, and its TCRdb copy is limited to in-frame clones, with some not included. The V and J calls and clone size were taken over from that table, and D and trimming were inferred from the DNA. The sample lists some 23,000 clones; around 80% were seen once. Germline V gene lookup returns CDR1 LGHNT and CDR2 FRNRAP. The ends were cut back, 0 bases at V and 2 bases at J, with 14 bases in the middle. CDR3 size: 17 residues. The chain links TRBV12-5 to TRBJ2-1; D gene uncertain. Sequences were obtained from CD4+ T cells from blood buffy coats. The source is a human donor in good health. CDR3: CASGLVLWNEAYNEQFF. The CDR3 nucleotides read TGTGCTAGTGGTTTGGTACTTTGGAATGAGGCCTACAATGAGCAGTTCTTC.